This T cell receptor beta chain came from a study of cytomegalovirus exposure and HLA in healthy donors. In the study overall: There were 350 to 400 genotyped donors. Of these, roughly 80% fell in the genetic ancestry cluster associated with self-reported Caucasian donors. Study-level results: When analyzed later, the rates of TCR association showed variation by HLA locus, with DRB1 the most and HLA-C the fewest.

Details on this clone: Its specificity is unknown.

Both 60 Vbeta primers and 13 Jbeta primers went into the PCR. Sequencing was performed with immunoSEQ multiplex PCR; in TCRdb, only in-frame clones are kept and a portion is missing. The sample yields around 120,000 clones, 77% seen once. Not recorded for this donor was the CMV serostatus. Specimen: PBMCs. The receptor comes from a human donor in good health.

The CDR3 DNA reads as TGTGCCTGGAGCCTTCCTCCGAGGCTAGCCTTCACCGGGGAGCTGTTTTTT. Translated: CAWSLPPRLAFTGELFF. V usage is TRBV30 and J usage is TRBJ2-2; tentative D call: TRBD2 (5 bases). CDR3 size: 17 residues. Germline V gene data show CDR1 as GTSNPN and CDR2 as SVGIG (reference sequence). Trimming took 3 bases from V and 4 from J, leaving 21 bases between them.